The 12 T cell receptor beta chains presented below share a single source sample, sequenced in a study of tissue T cells after allogeneic stem cell transplantation. Profiled with immunoSEQ multiplex PCR; TCRdb holds only in-frame clones, not every one. The top ten clones hold 0.78% of a sample with 7,000 or so clones, 68% of them seen once. Source material: blood. These receptors were collected from a female BALB/c mouse in good health. Strain haplotype at MHC: H2-d.

Details on this clone: Gene names refer to mouse genes. The read falls 1 residue short of the CDR3 end, and the missing part is taken from the germline J gene. The chain is built from TRBV13-2 and TRBJ2-4; D gene ambiguous. There are 15 residues in the CDR3. Germline CDR1 is NNHNN and CDR2 is SYGAGS (reference sequence). The V end was cut by 0 bases, the J end by 0 bases, with 8 bases between. CDR3 sequence reads: CASGDVDNSQNTLYF. CDR3 DNA (partial): TGTGCCAGCGGTGATGTCGACAATAGTCAAAACACCTTGTAC.

A remark on this clone: Genes here carry mouse names. The CDR3 DNA, read in part, is TGTGCCTGGAGCCCGACTGGGGGAAACACCGGGCAGCTCTAC. Residues: CAWSPTGGNTGQLY. The whole CDR3 region reads CAWSPTGGNTGQLYF. The chain uses TRBV31 and TRBJ2-2; 9 positions match TRBD2. The read is 1 residue too short to cover the CDR3 end, so that end is filled in from the germline J gene. CDR1 and CDR2 (germline): GKSSPN, SITVG. CDR3 length: 15 amino acids. The V segment lost 3 bases and the J segment 1 base; nucleotides outside the gene matches: 3.

In the case of this clone: Gene and germline names: mouse. The DNA ends 1 residue before the CDR3 does, and the rest of the CDR3 is filled in from the germline J gene. V usage is TRBV13-2 and J usage is TRBJ2-1; 10 nucleotides align to TRBD2. The CDR3 has 16 amino acids. Trimming took 2 bases from V and 3 from J; bases not matched to a gene: 5. CDR1 is NNHNN, CDR2 SYGAGS, per germline (reference sequence). CDR3 bases read: TGTGCCAGCGGTGAGCATACTGGGGGGGTCTATGCTGAGCAGTTC. It specifies CASGEHTGGVYAEQF. The CDR3 in full is CASGEHTGGVYAEQFF.

This clone was seen just once. Germline and genes here are mouse. The read terminates 1 residue before the CDR3 end, so the remaining end is supplied by the germline J gene. The rearrangement links TRBV4 to TRBJ2-2, with 11 nucleotides matching TRBD2. Trimming at V came to 4 bases and at J to 0 bases, leaving 4 bases not matched to a gene. Germline V gives CDR1 LGHDT, CDR2 YNNKQL (reference sequence). CDR3 length: 17 residues. The part of the CDR3 DNA that was read is TGTGCCAGCAGCTTTGACTGGGGGGGGGCAAACACCGGGCAGCTCTAC. Translated: CASSFDWGGANTGQLY. The whole CDR3 sequence reads CASSFDWGGANTGQLYF.

In its sample, this clone was seen a few times. Genes here carry mouse names. The CDR3 end lies 1 residue beyond the end of the read and is filled in from the germline J gene. The genes are TRBV5 and TRBJ2-7, with a weak D call TRBD2 (6 bases). Trimming removed 1 base from V and 0 bases from J, with 7 bases in between. The germline gives CDR1 LGHNA, CDR2 YNLKQL (reference sequence). This CDR3 spans 14 amino acids. CDR3 bases read: TGTGCCAGCAGCCAAGTGGGGGACTCCTATGAACAGTAC. Translating gives CASSQVGDSYEQY. The full CDR3 is CASSQVGDSYEQYF.

A note on this clone: Gene names and germline refer to mouse. The CDR3 is cut off 1 residue early in the read; its end comes from the germline J gene. This chain uses TRBV31 with TRBJ2-5; TRBD2 is a possible D gene (6 bases). Trimming removed 2 bases from V and 0 bases from J, with 9 bases in between. This CDR3 has 14 amino acids. CDR1 and CDR2 (germline): GKSSPN, SITVG. CDR3 sequence reads: CAWSAGVNQDTQYF. The DNA read from the CDR3 is TGTGCCTGGAGTGCTGGGGTTAACCAAGACACCCAGTAC.

This clone was observed a handful of times. Gene names refer to mouse genes. The DNA ends 1 residue before the CDR3 does, and the rest of the CDR3 is filled in from the germline J gene. The chain uses TRBV2 and TRBJ2-5, with D possibly TRBD1 on 5 matching bases. With 3 bases removed from V and 2 bases from J, the gap between germline ends came to 6 bases. CDR3 length: 13 amino acids. CDR1 is LGHNA, CDR2 YSYQKL, per germline. The chain's CDR3 is CASSQDIQDTQYF. CDR3 bases read: TGTGCCAGCAGCCAGGACATCCAAGACACCCAGTAC.

As to this clone: The genes are named according to mouse. The DNA ends 1 residue before the CDR3 does, and the rest of the CDR3 is filled in from the germline J gene. The V call is TRBV19, the J call TRBJ1-1, with a tentative D call TRBD1 (5 bases). There are 14 residues in the CDR3. Deletions cut 0 bases from V and 1 base from J, with 7 bases between. Germline CDR1 and CDR2: FNHDT and SITEND (reference sequence). The CDR3 is CASSIARGNTEVFF. The covered CDR3 bases are TGTGCCAGCAGTATAGCTAGGGGAAACACAGAAGTCTTC.

This clone was found once. The gene names given are mouse names. The DNA read from the CDR3 is TGTGCCTGGAGTGGGACTGGGGGGGCTGGGGCTGAGCAGTTC. This translates into CAWSGTGGAGAEQF. The complete CDR3 protein is CAWSGTGGAGAEQFF. The V and J genes are TRBV31 and TRBJ2-1, with 14 positions matching TRBD2. With the read ending 1 residue before the CDR3 end, the germline J gene is used to fill in that end. J lost 7 bases, V lost 2 bases, and 4 bases had no gene match. Germline V CDR1 and CDR2: GKSSPN, SITVG. This CDR3 is built from 15 residues.

With respect to this clone: The gene names given are mouse names. The missing CDR3 end, 1 residue past where the read stops, is filled in from the germline J gene. The chain links TRBV15 to TRBJ2-7; TRBD2 agrees at 12 bases. CDR1 and CDR2 (germline): SGHND, FRSKSL. The CDR3 is 14 amino acids. V lost 6 bases, J lost 3 bases, and 3 bases stayed unmatched. CDR3 in amino acids: CASSGLGGGYEQYF. The part of the CDR3 DNA that was read is TGTGCCAGCAGCGGACTGGGGGGGGGCTATGAACAGTAC.

This clone showed up just a few times. The gene names given are mouse names. The CDR3 end falls 1 residue outside the read, so it is completed with the germline J gene. The V call is TRBV19, the J call TRBJ1-4, with D hard to call. This CDR3 contains 14 residues. Trimming stripped 5 bases from V and 0 bases from J, with 8 bases between. Germline CDR1 reads FNHDT; CDR2 reads SITEND (reference sequence). CDR3 bases read: TGTGCCAGCAGACGACCTGTTTCCAACGAAAGATTATTT. This codes for CASRRPVSNERLF. The entire CDR3 is CASRRPVSNERLFF. The variable domain in full, completed from reference TRBV19 and TRBJ1-4, reads GGIITQTPKFLIGQEGQKLTLKCQQNFNHDTMYWYRQDSGKGLRLIYYSITENDLQKGDLSEGYDASREKKSSFSLTVTSAQKNEMAVFLCASRRPVSNERLFFGHGTKLSVL.

A note on this clone: Germline and genes here are mouse. The read ends 1 residue shy of where the CDR3 ends; the end is completed using the germline J gene. The J gene is TRBJ2-4, the V gene TRBV19; 9 bases fit TRBD2. The CDR3 is made up of 16 amino acids. CDR1 and CDR2 from the germline V gene are FNHDT and SITEND (reference sequence). Germline trimming cut 2 bases from V and 1 base from J; bases unmatched to any gene: 5. The covered CDR3 bases are TGTGCCAGCAGTATTTGGGGGGGCGAAGGTCAAAACACCTTGTAC. As protein: CASSIWGGEGQNTLY. The CDR3 in its entirety is CASSIWGGEGQNTLYF.